This TCR beta chain originates from a study of shared clonotypes between healthy human individuals (dated by TCRdb to the early 2020s). In terms of the full investigation: A couple of women and three men aged 18 to 49 years were included in the cohort. For each donor, three plates each were used for CD4 naive and CD4 memory, two plates were used for CD8 naive, and one plate was used for CD8 memory. To increase sequencing depth and limit assay-specific biases, TCR repertoire library preparation and sequencing were carried out by different laboratories using diverse techniques. To estimate repertoire size and how much clonotype sharing occurs between individuals, the study deeply sequenced the blood TCR repertoires of several healthy adults. Each donor's leukapheresis produced roughly between roughly 0.9 and 9 billion PBMCs. Overall results and qualifications from the work: Compared with non-shared clonotypes, clonotypes shared by all four sorted-subset donors had higher generation probabilities. Incomplete sequencing was indicated by rarefaction of sorted-subset datasets, despite the large sequencing depth. The small number of donors limited the genetic and exposure-history diversity represented. Estimated clonotype richness was generally larger for naive than for memory subsets. Sampling was restricted to blood, and TCR repertoires in tissues likely differ from the TCR repertoires found in blood. Pairwise subsampling indicated that sequencing depth was expected to affect the degree of clonotype sharing among donors. When a handful of donors were compared, the shared fraction of clonotypes was about 5.4% for naive CD4, 3% to 4% for naive CD8, 2% to 2.5% for memory CD4, and 0.35% to 0.4% for memory CD8.

Healthy HIV-negative adults with no recently reported acute infections or vaccinations were included as donors. All donors were Caucasian adults living in Nashville, Tennessee, USA. CD4+ T cells were enriched by magnetic negative selection, after which naive cells were positively selected on CD45RA and the negative fraction was taken as the memory subset. After blood collection by leukapheresis, PBMCs were isolated using Ficoll-Histopaque density gradient centrifugation and then cryopreserved in the vapor phase of liquid nitrogen. Analytical flow cytometry was used to check the purity and quantity of every magnetically sorted T cell population. Genomic DNA was isolated from every sorted fraction and measured by UV absorbance on a Nanodrop 2000c. Spanning cysteine to phenylalanine, the CDR3 consists of 15 amino acids. The only DNA kept is the CDR3, 45 bases in frame from the first base. The junction carries 12 bases between V and J, which are trimmed by 0 bases and 6 bases respectively. For CDR1 and CDR2, the germline V gene lists SGHRS and YFSETQ.

Using the deep immunoSEQ assay, TCR CDR3 regions were amplified from genomic DNA by multiplex PCR. For each cell subset, the extracted genomic DNA was distributed evenly across all wells of several immunoSEQ 96-well plates, and each plate served as one replicate. Each replicate PCR for sorted subsets received approximately 220 ng genomic DNA, equal to tens of thousands of T cell genomes. The purified libraries were quantified using a Qubit 3.0 fluorometer, sized with a Bioanalyzer 2100, and then quantified again using the KAPA Library Quantification kit. A separate single-read 150-cycle Illumina NextSeq 550 flow cell was used to sequence each immunoSEQ 96-well plate. In the paper's pipeline: Because only junctional sequences without quality scores were contained in the immunoSEQ output, filtering matching that applied to full-length reads could not be performed. To assign V/J genes and CDR3, sequences were annotated against IMGT germline references using PyIR, a Python wrapper for IgBLAST v1.9. Reads were removed for weak V/J assignments (E-value above 1e-6), missing CDR3, stop codons, out-of-frame junctions, or ambiguous translated residues. V3J clonotypes were defined by identical inferred V gene, J gene, and CDR3 amino acid sequence. Percentage overlap between repertoires was computed as shared unique clonotypes divided by the size of the smaller repertoire. Richness of each repertoire was evaluated using RTK rarefaction, the Chao1 estimator, and Recon v2.1 estimates of unobserved clonotypes. Generation probabilities were computed with OLGA for all TCRbeta clonotypes obtained by the gDNA method from several donors. As stored in TCRdb, this immuneACCESS dataset retains in-frame rearrangements with V and J assigned. A fraction of the clones does not appear; measured against another copy, unresolved V genes explain less than half of the discrepancy, and the remainder lacks a known reason. That table is the source of V, J and clone size, and D and trimming were worked out from the DNA. The sample contains more than 2 million clones, roughly 94% of them found a single time. 0.1% to 0.15% of the sample rests with the top ten.

Turning to this clone: Its antigen is currently not known. No quality values exist for individual bases; no much larger clone is one base distant.

This receptor was obtained from a man between 18 and 35 years old in good health. Sequenced: naive CD4+ T cells sorted from blood. This specimen's cell subset or site label, per the study, means: CD45RA+ positively selected. In this chain, TRBV5-1 is recombined with TRBJ2-2; the D gene is perhaps TRBD1, on 6 matching bases. The CDR3 protein is CASSLALQGPGELFF. In nucleotide form, the sequence is TGCGCCAGCAGCTTGGCCTTACAGGGCCCCGGGGAGCTGTTTTTT.